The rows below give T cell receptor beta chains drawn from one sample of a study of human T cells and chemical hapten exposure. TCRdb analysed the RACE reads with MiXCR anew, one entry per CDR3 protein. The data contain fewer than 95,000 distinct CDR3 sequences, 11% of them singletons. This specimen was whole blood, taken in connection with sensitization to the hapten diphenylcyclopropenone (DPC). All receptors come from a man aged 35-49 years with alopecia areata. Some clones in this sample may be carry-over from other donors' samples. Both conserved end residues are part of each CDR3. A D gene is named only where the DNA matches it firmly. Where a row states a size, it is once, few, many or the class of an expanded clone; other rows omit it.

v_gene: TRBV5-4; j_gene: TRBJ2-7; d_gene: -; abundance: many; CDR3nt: TGTGCCAGCAGCTTGGCGCCGTCCGAGCAGTACTTC; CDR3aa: CASSLAPSEQYF
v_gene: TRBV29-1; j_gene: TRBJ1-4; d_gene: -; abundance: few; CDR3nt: TGCAGCGTTGCAGAGGTAGGAGAAAAACTGTTTTTT; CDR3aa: CSVAEVGEKLFF
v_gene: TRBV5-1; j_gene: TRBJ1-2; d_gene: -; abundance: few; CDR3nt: TGCGCCAGCAGGTTTAGGGGGAATGACTATGGCTACACCTTC; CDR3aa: CASRFRGNDYGYTF
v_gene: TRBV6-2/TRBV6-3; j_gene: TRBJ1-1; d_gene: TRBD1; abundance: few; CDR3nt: TGTGCCAGCAGCGGGACAGGGGACACTGAAGCTTTCTTT; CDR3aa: CASSGTGDTEAFF
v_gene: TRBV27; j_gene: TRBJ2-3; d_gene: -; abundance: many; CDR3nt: TGTGCCAGCAGTTTTTTTGCGGGCACAGATACGCAGTATTTT; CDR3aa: CASSFFAGTDTQYF
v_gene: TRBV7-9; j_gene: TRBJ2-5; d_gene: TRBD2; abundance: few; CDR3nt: TGTGCCAGCAGCCCGGATAGGGGAGGGAGACGCGAGACCCAGTACTTC; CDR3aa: CASSPDRGGRRETQYF
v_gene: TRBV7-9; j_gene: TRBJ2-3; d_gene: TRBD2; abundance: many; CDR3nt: TGTGCCAGCAGCTTAGTGAGCGGGAGTCTCACAGATACGCAGTATTTT; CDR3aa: CASSLVSGSLTDTQYF
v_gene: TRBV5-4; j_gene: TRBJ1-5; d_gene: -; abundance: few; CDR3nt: TGTGCCAGCAGCGCCGTACCAGGGGACAATCAGCCCCAGCATTTT; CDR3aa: CASSAVPGDNQPQHF
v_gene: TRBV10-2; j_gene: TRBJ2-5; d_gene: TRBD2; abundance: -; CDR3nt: TGCGCCAGCAGCCTCGGGACTAGGTCGTCAGAGACCCAGTACTTC; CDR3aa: CASSLGTRSSETQYF
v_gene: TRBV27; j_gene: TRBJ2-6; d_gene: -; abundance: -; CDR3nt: TGTGCCAGCAGCAGGTTAGCCGCTGGGGCCAACGTCCTGACTTTC; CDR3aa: CASSRLAAGANVLTF
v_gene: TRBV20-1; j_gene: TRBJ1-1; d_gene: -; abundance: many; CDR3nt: TGCAGTGCTAGAGGAGGTAGCTCCTCCGGGAACACTGAAGCTTTCTTT; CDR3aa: CSARGGSSSGNTEAFF
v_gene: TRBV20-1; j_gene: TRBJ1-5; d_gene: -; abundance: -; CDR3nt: TGCAGTGCTAGACAGGGTGAAAGCAATCAGCCCCAGCATTTT; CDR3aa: CSARQGESNQPQHF
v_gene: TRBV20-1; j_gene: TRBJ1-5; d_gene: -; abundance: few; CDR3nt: TGCAGTGCTAGGGGACGGGGAAATCAGCCCCAGCATTTT; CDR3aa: CSARGRGNQPQHF
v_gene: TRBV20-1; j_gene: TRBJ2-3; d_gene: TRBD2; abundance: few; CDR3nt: TGCAGTGCTAGAATCCCGACTAGCGGGAGGTCCAGAGCTTATAGCACAGATACGCAGTATTTT; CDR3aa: CSARIPTSGRSRAYSTDTQYF